One and the same sample provided the 9 T cell receptor beta chains below, sequenced in a study of CXCR3-negative and CXCR3-positive naive CD8 T cells (dated by TCRdb to about 2019). The instrument was a NextSeq 550. The Human TCR Profiling Kit (MiLaboratory) was used to prepare UMI-labeled 5' RACE TRB cDNA libraries. TCRdb reprocessed the raw reads; every CDR3 protein sequence is a single record, and DNA is not supplied. The sample table holds 100,000 or so distinct CDR3 sequences. 1.7% of the sample goes to the ten largest clones. Sequencing used naive CXCR3- CD8+ T cells from blood. The cell subset or site tag for this specimen amounts to: CD45RO-CCR7+CD27+CD95- naive CD8+ T cells lacking CXCR3 (TNR3-). All receptors come from a human donor in good health. Some clones in this sample may be carry-over from other donors' samples.

The genes are TRBV29-1 and TRBJ1-2; TCRdb's assignment of TRBD1 cannot be checked, as there is no DNA. Germline CDR1 and CDR2: SQVTM and ANQGSEA. There are 12 residues in the CDR3. CDR3 in amino acids: CSVEGGGRAYTF.

V usage is TRBV7-9 and J usage is TRBJ2-7; absent DNA, TCRdb's TRBD1 call cannot be checked. From germline, CDR1 is SEHNR and CDR2 FQNEAQ (reference sequence). The CDR3 is made up of 15 amino acids. This CDR3 is CASSLITGASDEQYF.

The V and J genes are TRBV7-9 and TRBJ1-2; checking the TCRdb D call of TRBD1 is not possible without DNA. The CDR3 runs 12 residues. CDR1 and CDR2 (germline): SEHNR, FQNEAQ (reference sequence). Here the CDR3 reads CASSAGDYGYTF.

This rearrangement joins TRBV7-9 to TRBJ2-3; without DNA, the TCRdb call of TRBD1 cannot be checked. CDR3 length equals 17 residues. Germline CDR1 and CDR2: SEHNR and FQNEAQ (reference sequence). The CDR3 loop reads CASSLMAAGESTDTQYF.

The CDR3 is CASRGGGNYEQYF. The J gene is TRBJ2-7, the V gene TRBV7-9; TCRdb's D call of TRBD1 is untestable without DNA. CDR3 length equals 13 residues. Germline loops: CDR1 SEHNR, CDR2 FQNEAQ (reference sequence).

The chain uses TRBV7-9 and TRBJ1-1; no DNA is available, so the TRBD1 call from TCRdb remains unchecked. The CDR3 has 14 residues. Germline CDR1 reads SEHNR; CDR2 reads FQNEAQ (reference sequence). The CDR3 is CASSLGAGETEAFF. Looking up the rest from reference TRBV7-9 and TRBJ1-1 gives the full variable domain: DTGVSQNPRHKITKRGQNVTFRCDPISEHNRLYWYRQTLGQGPEFLTYFQNEAQLEKSRLLSDRFSAERPKGSFSTLEIQRTEQGDSAMYLCASSLGAGETEAFFGQGTRLTVV.

The chain couples TRBV7-6 to TRBJ2-1; TCRdb names TRBD1, which stays unverified in the absence of DNA. Germline V gene data show CDR1 as SGHVS and CDR2 as FNYEAQ. CDR3 length: 16 amino acids. The CDR3: CASSLAPTGGSNEQFF. Full variable domain (rest looked up from reference TRBV7-6 and TRBJ2-1): GAGVSQSPRYKVTKRGQDVALRCDPISGHVSLYWYRQALGQGPEFLTYFNYEAQQDKSGLPNDRFSAERPEGSISTLTIQRTEQRDSAMYRCASSLAPTGGSNEQFFGPGTRLTVL.

The chain uses TRBV20-1 and TRBJ2-3; TCRdb reports TRBD1, a call that lacks DNA to check it against. This CDR3 has 14 residues. Germline CDR1 reads DFQATT; CDR2 reads SNEGSKA (reference sequence). The CDR3 here is CSAEVGQEADTQYF.

J is TRBJ2-6 and V is TRBV7-6. The CDR3 consists of 14 residues. Looked up from germline, CDR1 is SGHVS and CDR2 is FNYEAQ. The CDR3 spells CASSLITGSNVLTF.